This entry features one T cell receptor (beta chain) sequence. What it binds is unknown. Deletions cut 2 bases from V and 6 bases from J, with 5 bases between. The germline V gene encodes CDR1 MDHEN and CDR2 SYDVKM. The CDR3 is 12 amino acids. This entry comes from a study of T cell responses to AZD1222 COVID-19 vaccine. General study findings and limits: Receipt of two AZD1222 doses was followed by a rise in Spike-specific TCR breadth and depth.

Method: immunoSEQ multiplex PCR; TCRdb's copy keeps in-frame clones and lacks some. The repertoire has some 150,000 clones, 65% to 90% of them found once; the top ten carry under 8%. This TCR came from an adult who received the MenACWY meningococcal vaccine as a control. The chain combines TRBV28 with TRBJ1-5; D ambiguous. The sequences come from peripheral blood, collected 28 days after the second dose of the MenACWY control vaccine. The CDR3 region is CASSLGFQPQHF. CDR3 DNA: TGTGCCAGCAGTTTAGGTTTTCAGCCCCAGCATTTT.